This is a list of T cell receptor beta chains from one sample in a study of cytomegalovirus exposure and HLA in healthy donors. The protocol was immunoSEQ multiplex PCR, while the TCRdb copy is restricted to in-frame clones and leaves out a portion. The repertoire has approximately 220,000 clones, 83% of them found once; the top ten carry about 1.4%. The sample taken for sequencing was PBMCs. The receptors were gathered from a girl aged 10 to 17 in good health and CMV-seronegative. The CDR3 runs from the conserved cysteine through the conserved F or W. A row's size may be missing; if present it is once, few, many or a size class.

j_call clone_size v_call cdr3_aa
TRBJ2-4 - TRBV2 CASSASSGRYENIQYF
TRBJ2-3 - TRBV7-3 CASSAGTSVGDTQYF
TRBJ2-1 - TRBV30 CAWSTADRDGNEQFF
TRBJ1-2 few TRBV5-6 CASSFPRVNYGYTF
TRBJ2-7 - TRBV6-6 CASSYNGGGSYEQYF
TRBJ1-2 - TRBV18 CASSPLRWKGEGGYTF
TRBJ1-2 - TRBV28 CASSSYKSYGYTF
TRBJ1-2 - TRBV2 CASSVREFGYTF
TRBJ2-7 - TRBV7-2 CASSSGLAGVLEQYF
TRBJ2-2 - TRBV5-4 CASSPADGNTGELFF
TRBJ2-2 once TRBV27 CASSLSRSGRRDTGELFF
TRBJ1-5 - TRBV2 CASSADSAVSNQPQHF
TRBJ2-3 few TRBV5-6 CASSPQGYRGEWGTQYF
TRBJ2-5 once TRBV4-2 CASSQGRTSGGAETQYF
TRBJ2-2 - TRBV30 CAWSPGTVNTGELFF
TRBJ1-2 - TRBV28 CASSLGRVPTYGYTF
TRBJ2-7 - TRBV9 CASSVGLAGYEQYF
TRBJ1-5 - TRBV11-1 CASSPQGAQPQHF
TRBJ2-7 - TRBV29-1 CSVSRQGKYEQYF
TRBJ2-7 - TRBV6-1 CASSLEILAYEQYF
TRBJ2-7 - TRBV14 CASSPRTGTKGGEQYF
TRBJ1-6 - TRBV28 CASRGTEWWEDSPLHF
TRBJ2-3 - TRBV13 CASTINGGDTQYF
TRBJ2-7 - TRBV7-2 CASSPEGLAGYEQYF
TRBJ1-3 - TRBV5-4 CASSPTPTRGSGNTIYF
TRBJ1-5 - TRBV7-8 CASSYRDRGMVGGNQPQHF
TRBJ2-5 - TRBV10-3 CAISAPSRGQETQYF
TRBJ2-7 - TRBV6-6 CASTQDRGDEQYF
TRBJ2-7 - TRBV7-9 CASSNSSYEQYF